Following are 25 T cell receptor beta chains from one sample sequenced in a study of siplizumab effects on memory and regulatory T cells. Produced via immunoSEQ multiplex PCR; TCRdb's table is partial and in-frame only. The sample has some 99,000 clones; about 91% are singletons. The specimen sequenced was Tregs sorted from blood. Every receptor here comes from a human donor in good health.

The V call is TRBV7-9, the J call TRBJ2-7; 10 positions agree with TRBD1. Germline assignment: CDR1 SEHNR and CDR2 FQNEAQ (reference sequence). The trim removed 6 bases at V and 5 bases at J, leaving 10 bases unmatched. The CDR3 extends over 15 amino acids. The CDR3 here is CASSSLRGQGHEQYF. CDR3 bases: TGTGCCAGCAGTTCCCTGCGGGGACAGGGGCACGAGCAGTACTTC.

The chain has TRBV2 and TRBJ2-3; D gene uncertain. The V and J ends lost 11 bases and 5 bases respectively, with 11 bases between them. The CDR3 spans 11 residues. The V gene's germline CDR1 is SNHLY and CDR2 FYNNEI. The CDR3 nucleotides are TGTGCCGGAACAGAATTAGATACGCAGTATTTT. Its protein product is CAGTELDTQYF.

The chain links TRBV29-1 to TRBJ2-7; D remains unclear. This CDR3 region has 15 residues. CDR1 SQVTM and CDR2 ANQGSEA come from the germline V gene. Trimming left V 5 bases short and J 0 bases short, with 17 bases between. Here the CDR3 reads CSVSPGVGSSYEQYF. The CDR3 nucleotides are TGCAGCGTTAGTCCCGGTGTCGGTAGCTCCTACGAGCAGTACTTC.

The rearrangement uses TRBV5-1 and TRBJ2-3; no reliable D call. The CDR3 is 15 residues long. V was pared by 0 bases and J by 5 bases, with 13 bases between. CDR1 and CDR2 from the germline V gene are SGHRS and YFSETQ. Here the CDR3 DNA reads TGCGCCAGCAGCTTGGAGTGGAGATCGAGAGATACGCAGTATTTT. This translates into CASSLEWRSRDTQYF.

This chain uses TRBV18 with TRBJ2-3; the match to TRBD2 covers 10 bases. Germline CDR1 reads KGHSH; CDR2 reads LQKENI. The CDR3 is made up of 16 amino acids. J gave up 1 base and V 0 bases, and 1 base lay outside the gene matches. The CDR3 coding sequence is TGTGCCAGCTCACCACCGGGGACTAGCGGCACAGATACGCAGTATTTT. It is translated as CASSPPGTSGTDTQYF.

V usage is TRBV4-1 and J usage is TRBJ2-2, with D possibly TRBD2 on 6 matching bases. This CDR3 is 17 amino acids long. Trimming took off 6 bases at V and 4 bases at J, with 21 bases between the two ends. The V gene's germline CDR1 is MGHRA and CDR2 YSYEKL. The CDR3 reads CASRTGGTGRGTGELFF. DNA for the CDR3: TGCGCCAGCAGAACTGGGGGGACTGGGCGAGGCACCGGGGAGCTGTTTTTT.

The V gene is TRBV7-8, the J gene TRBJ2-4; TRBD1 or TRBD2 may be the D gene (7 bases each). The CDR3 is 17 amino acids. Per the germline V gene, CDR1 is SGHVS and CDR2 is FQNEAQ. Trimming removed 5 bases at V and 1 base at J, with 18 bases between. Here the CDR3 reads CASSPRGGGNAKNIQYF. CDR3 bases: TGTGCCAGCAGCCCACGGGGAGGGGGCAACGCCAAAAACATTCAGTACTTC. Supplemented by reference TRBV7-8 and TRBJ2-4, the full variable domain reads GAGVSQSPRYKVAKRGQDVALRCDPISGHVSLFWYQQALGQGPEFLTYFQNEAQLDKSGLPSDRFFAERPEGSVSTLKIQRTQQEDSAVYLCASSPRGGGNAKNIQYFGAGTRLSVL.

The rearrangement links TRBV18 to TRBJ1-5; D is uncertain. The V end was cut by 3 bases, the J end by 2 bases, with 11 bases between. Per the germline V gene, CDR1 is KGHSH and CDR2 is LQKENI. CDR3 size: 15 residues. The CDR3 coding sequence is TGTGCCAGCTCACCGGCAGGCACGGGCAATCAGCCCCAGCATTTT. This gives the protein CASSPAGTGNQPQHF.

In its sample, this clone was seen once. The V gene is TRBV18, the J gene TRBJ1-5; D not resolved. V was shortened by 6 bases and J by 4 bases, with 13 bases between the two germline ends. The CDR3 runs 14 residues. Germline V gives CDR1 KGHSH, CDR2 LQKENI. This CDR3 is CASSRGSGNQPQHF. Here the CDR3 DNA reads TGTGCCAGCTCGCGAGGGTCGGGTAATCAGCCCCAGCATTTT.

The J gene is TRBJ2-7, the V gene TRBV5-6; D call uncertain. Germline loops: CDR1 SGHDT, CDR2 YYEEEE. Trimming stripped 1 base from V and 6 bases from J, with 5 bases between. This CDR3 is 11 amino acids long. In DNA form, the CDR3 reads TGTGCCAGCAGCTTGTGGGGCGAGCAGTACTTC. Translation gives CASSLWGEQYF.

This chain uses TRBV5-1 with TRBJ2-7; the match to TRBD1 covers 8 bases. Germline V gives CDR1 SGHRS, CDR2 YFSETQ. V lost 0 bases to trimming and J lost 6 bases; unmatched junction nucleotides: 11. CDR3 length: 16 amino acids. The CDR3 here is CASSLAPAAGGIEQYF. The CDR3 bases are TGCGCCAGCAGCTTGGCCCCTGCGGCAGGGGGCATCGAGCAGTACTTC.

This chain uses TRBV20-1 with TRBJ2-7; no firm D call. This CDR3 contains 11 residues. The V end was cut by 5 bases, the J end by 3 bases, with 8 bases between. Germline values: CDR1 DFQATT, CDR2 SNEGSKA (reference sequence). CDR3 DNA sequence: TGCAGTGCTCCGGTGGGCTACGAGCAGTACTTC. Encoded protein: CSAPVGYEQYF.

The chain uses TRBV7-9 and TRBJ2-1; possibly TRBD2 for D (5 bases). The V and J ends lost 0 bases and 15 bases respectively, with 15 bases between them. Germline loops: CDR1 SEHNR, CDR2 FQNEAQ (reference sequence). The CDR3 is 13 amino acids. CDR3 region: CASSLARLAGPFF. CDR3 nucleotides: TGTGCCAGCAGCTTAGCGCGACTGGCGGGCCCGTTCTTC.

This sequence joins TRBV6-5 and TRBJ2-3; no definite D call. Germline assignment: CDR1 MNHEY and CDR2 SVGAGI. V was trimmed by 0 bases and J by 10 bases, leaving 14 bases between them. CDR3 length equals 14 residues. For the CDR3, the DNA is TGTGCCAGCAGTTACTCGATTGTAGGCGCGGCGCAGTATTTT. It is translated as CASSYSIVGAAQYF.

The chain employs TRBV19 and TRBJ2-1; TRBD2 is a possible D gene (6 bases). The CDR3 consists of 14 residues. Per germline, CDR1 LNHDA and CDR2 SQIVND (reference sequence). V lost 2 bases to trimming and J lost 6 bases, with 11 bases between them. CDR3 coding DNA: TGTGCCAGTAGTATACGGGAGCTTGCCAATGAGCAGTTCTTC. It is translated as CASSIRELANEQFF.

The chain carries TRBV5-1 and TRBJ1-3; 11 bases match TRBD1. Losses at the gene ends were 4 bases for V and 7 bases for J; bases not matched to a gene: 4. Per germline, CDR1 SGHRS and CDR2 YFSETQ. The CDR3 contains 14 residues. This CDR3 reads CASSTGQGANTIYF. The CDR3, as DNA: TGCGCCAGCAGCACCGGACAGGGGGCCAACACCATATATTTT.

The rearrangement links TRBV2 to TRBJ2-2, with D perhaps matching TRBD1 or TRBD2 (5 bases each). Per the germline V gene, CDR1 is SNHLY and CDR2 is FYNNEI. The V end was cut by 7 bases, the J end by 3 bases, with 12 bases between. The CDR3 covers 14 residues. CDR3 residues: CASIRDGYTGELFF. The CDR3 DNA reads TGTGCCAGCATTCGGGACGGATACACCGGGGAGCTGTTTTTT.

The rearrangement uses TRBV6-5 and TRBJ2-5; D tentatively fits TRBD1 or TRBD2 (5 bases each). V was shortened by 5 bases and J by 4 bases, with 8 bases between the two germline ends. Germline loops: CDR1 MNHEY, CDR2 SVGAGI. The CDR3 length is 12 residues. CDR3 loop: CASSRGAETQYF. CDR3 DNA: TGTGCCAGCAGTAGAGGGGCAGAGACCCAGTACTTC.

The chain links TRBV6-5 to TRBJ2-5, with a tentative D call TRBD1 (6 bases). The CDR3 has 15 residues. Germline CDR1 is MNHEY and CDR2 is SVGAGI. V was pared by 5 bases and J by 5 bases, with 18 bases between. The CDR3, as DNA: TGTGCCAGCAGTCCCCACAGGGACCTTCTGGAGACCCAGTACTTC. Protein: CASSPHRDLLETQYF.

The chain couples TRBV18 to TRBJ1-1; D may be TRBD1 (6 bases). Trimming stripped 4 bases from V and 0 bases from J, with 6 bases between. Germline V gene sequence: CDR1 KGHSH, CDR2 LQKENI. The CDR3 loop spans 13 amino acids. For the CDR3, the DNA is TGTGCCAGCTCACAGGGGGTGAACACTGAAGCTTTCTTT. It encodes CASSQGVNTEAFF.

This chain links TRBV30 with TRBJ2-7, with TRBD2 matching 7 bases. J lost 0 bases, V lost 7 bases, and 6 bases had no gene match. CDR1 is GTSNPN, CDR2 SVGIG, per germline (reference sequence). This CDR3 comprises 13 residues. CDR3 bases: TGTGCCTCTACAGCGGGAAACTCCTACGAGCAGTACTTC. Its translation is CASTAGNSYEQYF.

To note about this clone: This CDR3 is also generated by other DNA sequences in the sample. Here the CDR3 DNA reads TGCAGTGCTAGTAGTAACTATGGCTACACCTTC. The encoded protein is CSASSNYGYTF. The chain joins TRBV20-1 to TRBJ1-2; no clear D gene. CDR3 length equals 11 residues. CDR1 and CDR2 from the germline V gene are DFQATT and SNEGSKA (reference sequence). The V and J ends lost 3 bases and 1 base respectively, with 3 bases between them.

CDR3 amino acids: CASSTGSNYGYTF. In DNA form, the CDR3 reads TGTGCCAGTAGTACTGGCAGTAACTATGGCTACACCTTC. The J gene is TRBJ1-2, the V gene TRBV19; D is uncertain. Trimming pared 4 bases from V and 1 base from J, leaving 7 bases between. Looked up from germline, CDR1 is LNHDA and CDR2 is SQIVND (reference sequence). This CDR3 has 13 amino acids.

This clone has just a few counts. The CDR3 protein is CASSTRGNQPQHF. CDR3 in DNA: TGTGCCAGCAGCACCAGGGGGAATCAGCCCCAGCATTTT. The V call is TRBV7-9, the J call TRBJ1-5, with 7 bases that match TRBD1. Germline V gene lookup returns CDR1 SEHNR and CDR2 FQNEAQ (reference sequence). The CDR3 sequence is 13 residues long. The J segment lost 4 bases and the V segment lost 5 bases, leaving 2 bases of the junction unmatched.

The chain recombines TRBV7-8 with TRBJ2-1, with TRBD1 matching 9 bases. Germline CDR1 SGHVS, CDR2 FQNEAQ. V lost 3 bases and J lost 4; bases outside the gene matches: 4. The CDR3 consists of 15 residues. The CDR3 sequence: CASSFMGQGYNEQFF. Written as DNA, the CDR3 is TGTGCCAGCAGCTTTATGGGACAGGGATACAATGAGCAGTTCTTC.